This passage covers 31 T cell receptor beta chains from one sample sequenced in a study of cytomegalovirus exposure and HLA in healthy donors. Primers: 60 Vbeta forward and 13 Jbeta reverse. TCRdb keeps only in-frame clones here, not all; method: immunoSEQ multiplex PCR. The sample lists 45,000 to 60,000 clones, around 70% occurring once. The sample comprised PBMCs. The receptor set was obtained from a woman aged 45-65 years in good health and CMV-seronegative.

The rearrangement links TRBV19 to TRBJ2-5; D is possibly TRBD1 (5 bases). V dropped 4 bases and J dropped 5 bases, with 8 bases sitting between them. CDR3 length equals 12 residues. Per germline, CDR1 LNHDA and CDR2 SQIVND (reference sequence). CDR3 sequence reads: CASSKRQETQYF. DNA of the CDR3: TGTGCCAGTAGTAAACGACAGGAGACCCAGTACTTC.

This clone was observed a few times. The rearrangement links TRBV4-1 to TRBJ2-3; weak D call: TRBD2 (6 bases). Deletions cut 9 bases from V and 2 bases from J, with 18 bases between. The CDR3 contains 15 residues. In germline, CDR1 is MGHRA, CDR2 YSYEKL. CDR3 amino acids: CARGRGRAITDTQYF. CDR3 nucleotides: TGCGCCAGGGGGCGGGGCAGGGCAATCACAGATACGCAGTATTTT.

The chain couples TRBV30 to TRBJ1-5, with D hard to call. Per the germline V gene, CDR1 is GTSNPN and CDR2 is SVGIG (reference sequence). The CDR3 is made up of 14 amino acids. V lost 0 bases and J 5 bases, leaving 11 bases between the germline ends. The CDR3 sequence is CAWSVGGGDQPQHF. Written as DNA, the CDR3 is TGTGCCTGGAGTGTGGGAGGCGGGGATCAGCCCCAGCATTTT.

This clone was detected only a few times. Given a much more abundant clone one base away, this may be a read error. The conserved phenylalanine or tryptophan is not found at the CDR3 terminus, so this likely reflects a read error. The chain employs TRBV4-2 and TRBJ1-1, with a possible D match to TRBD1 (5 bases). The germline CDR1 and CDR2 sequences are LGHNA and YNFKEQ. The CDR3 spans 14 residues. The V end was cut by 4 bases, the J end by 1 base, with 10 bases between. The DNA for the CDR3 is TGTGCCAGCAGCCGTACACAGGCGAACACTGAAGCTTTCGTT. Protein: CASSRTQANTEAFV.

To note about this clone: An end of the junction differs from the germline gene, which may be a read error. The chain employs TRBV6-6 and TRBJ2-1, with 8 bases identical to TRBD2. In germline, CDR1 is MNHNY, CDR2 SVGAGI (reference sequence). The CDR3 is 15 amino acids. Written as DNA, the CDR3 is TGTGCCAGCAGATACTCCAGCGGGAGCGACAATGAGCAGTTCTTC. This translates into CASRYSSGSDNEQFF.

The chain couples TRBV27 to TRBJ1-2, with 7 bases aligning to TRBD1. The germline CDR1 and CDR2 sequences are MNHEY and SMNVEV (reference sequence). CDR3 size: 13 residues. The ends lost 6 bases at V and 7 bases at J; junction bases unmatched: 8. CDR3 sequence: CASRGLTGSGYTF. The DNA for the CDR3 is TGTGCCAGCAGAGGACTGACAGGGTCTGGCTACACCTTC.

This clone was counted only a few times. As DNA, the CDR3 is TGTGCCAGCAGCTTAGACCCGACAAGAGGCTACACCTTC. Translation: CASSLDPTRGYTF. This chain joins TRBV7-9 and TRBJ1-2; D gene ambiguous. From germline, CDR1 is SEHNR and CDR2 FQNEAQ (reference sequence). V lost 1 base to trimming and J lost 8 bases, with 11 bases between them. CDR3 size: 13 residues. The variable domain in full, with the rest retrieved from reference TRBV7-9 and TRBJ1-2, is DTGVSQNPRHKITKRGQNVTFRCDPISEHNRLYWYRQTLGQGPEFLTYFQNEAQLEKSRLLSDRFSAERPKGSFSTLEIQRTEQGDSAMYLCASSLDPTRGYTFGSGTRLTVV.

J is TRBJ2-7 and V is TRBV7-8, with 9 bases lining up with TRBD1. The V gene's germline CDR1 is SGHVS and CDR2 FQNEAQ. This CDR3 comprises 15 residues. The V gene end was trimmed by 5 bases and the J gene end by 6 bases; junction bases not matched to a gene: 11. For the CDR3, the DNA is TGTGCCAGCAGCCCACCTGGGACAGGGAGGTTCGAGCAGTACTTC. Encoded protein: CASSPPGTGRFEQYF.

The sample holds a few counts of this clone. This chain links TRBV9 with TRBJ2-7; 8 bases agree with TRBD1. Germline values: CDR1 SGDLS, CDR2 YYNGEE. The junction had 13 bases not matched to a gene; V was cut back by 3 bases and J by 8 bases. The CDR3 contains 15 residues. CDR3: CASSASGGEGFKQYF. The CDR3 DNA follows: TGTGCCAGCAGCGCATCAGGGGGCGAAGGGTTCAAGCAGTACTTC.

V gene TRBV30 combines with J gene TRBJ2-5; 13 bases agree with TRBD2. This CDR3 has 18 residues. CDR1 GTSNPN and CDR2 SVGIG come from the germline V gene (reference sequence). V dropped 0 bases and J dropped 7; count of bases not matched to a gene: 14. CDR3 nucleotide sequence: TGTGCCTGGAGTGTATTTGGACTAGCGGGAGCGGGACTAGGGACCCAGTACTTC. Translated: CAWSVFGLAGAGLGTQYF.

The chain recombines TRBV7-6 with TRBJ2-7; 12 bases map to TRBD1. Per the germline V gene, CDR1 is SGHVS and CDR2 is FNYEAQ. Trimming took 5 bases from V and 2 from J; bases not matched to a gene: 16. The CDR3 spans 19 residues. In DNA form, the CDR3 reads TGTGCCAGCAGCCCAACCGGGACAGGGGGCGGAAGGGTCCCCTACGAGCAGTACTTC. It encodes CASSPTGTGGGRVPYEQYF.

The V and J genes are TRBV9 and TRBJ2-3; D unclear. The CDR3 loop spans 16 amino acids. V dropped 4 bases and J dropped 5 bases, with 20 bases sitting between them. CDR1 is SGDLS and CDR2 is YYNGEE in the germline V gene. CDR3 DNA sequence: TGTGCCAGCAGCCCTTCCCGCGGTGGTTCTGGAGATACGCAGTATTTT. This sequence encodes CASSPSRGGSGDTQYF.

This rearrangement joins TRBV7-3 to TRBJ2-5, with 7 bases lining up with TRBD2. This CDR3 contains 15 residues. Germline CDR1 reads SGHTA; CDR2 reads FQGTGA. With 5 bases clipped from V and 5 bases from J, the junction kept 11 bases outside the gene matches. The CDR3 loop reads CASSPDPGEGETQYF. CDR3 coding DNA: TGTGCCAGCAGCCCCGACCCCGGGGAGGGGGAGACCCAGTACTTC.

V is TRBV5-1 and J is TRBJ2-2, with 14 bases fitting TRBD2. The CDR3 has 16 amino acids. Trimming took 4 bases from V and 7 from J; bases not matched to a gene: 6. Germline CDR1 is SGHRS and CDR2 is YFSETQ. This chain's CDR3 is CASSAGTSGSSGELFF. The CDR3 DNA reads as TGCGCCAGCAGCGCCGGGACTAGCGGGAGTAGCGGGGAGCTGTTTTTT. The whole variable domain, remainder taken from reference TRBV5-1 and TRBJ2-2, is KAGVTQTPRYLIKTRGQQVTLSCSPISGHRSVSWYQQTPGQGLQFLFEYFSETQRNKGNFPGRFSGRQFSNSRSEMNVSTLELGDSALYLCASSAGTSGSSGELFFGEGSRLTVL.

This clone came up a few times. The rearrangement uses TRBV9 and TRBJ2-3; no clear D gene. CDR1 is SGDLS, CDR2 YYNGEE, per germline. CDR3 length: 12 amino acids. Trimming took off 4 bases at V and 4 bases at J, with 7 bases between the two ends. In DNA, the CDR3 is TGTGCCAGCAGCCCCCAGGCAGATACGCAGTATTTT. Translating gives CASSPQADTQYF.

V is TRBV7-2 and J is TRBJ1-2; 9 bases are shared with TRBD1. The J segment lost 8 bases and the V segment lost 3 bases, leaving 10 bases of the junction unmatched. The CDR3 is made up of 15 amino acids. The germline CDR1 and CDR2 sequences are SGHTA and FQGNSA. The CDR3 is CASSFNQGQGEGYTF. Written as DNA, the CDR3 is TGTGCCAGCAGCTTCAACCAGGGACAGGGTGAGGGCTACACCTTC.

The chain combines TRBV5-1 with TRBJ2-3; 7 positions match TRBD1. The CDR3 totals 15 residues. Germline-derived CDR1 and CDR2 are SGHRS and YFSETQ. The junction had 5 bases not matched to a gene; V was cut back by 2 bases and J by 2 bases. The CDR3 sequence is CASSFGDRATDTQYF. The CDR3 coding sequence is TGCGCCAGCAGCTTCGGAGACAGGGCCACAGATACGCAGTATTTT.

The rearrangement uses TRBV19 and TRBJ2-2; 7 positions match TRBD1. The CDR3 totals 13 residues. Unmatched junction bases numbered 5, after V lost 8 bases and J lost 5 bases. CDR1 is LNHDA and CDR2 is SQIVND in the germline V gene (reference sequence). The CDR3 spells CASRTGATGELFF. As DNA, the CDR3 is TGTGCCAGTCGTACAGGGGCTACCGGGGAGCTGTTTTTT. The full variable domain, in which reference TRBV19 and TRBJ2-2 provide the parts outside the CDR3, is DGGITQSPKYLFRKEGQNVTLSCEQNLNHDAMYWYRQDPGQGLRLIYYSQIVNDFQKGDIAEGYSVSREKKESFPLTVTSAQKNPTAFYLCASRTGATGELFFGEGSRLTVL.

This clone turned up a few times. This chain uses TRBV28 with TRBJ1-5; 8 bases fit TRBD1. Germline V gene lookup returns CDR1 MDHEN and CDR2 SYDVKM. Trimming at V came to 2 bases and at J to 7 bases, leaving 10 bases not matched to a gene. The CDR3 consists of 16 residues. This chain's CDR3 is CASSLLTGDGSQPQHF. The CDR3 nucleotides are TGTGCCAGCAGTTTACTGACAGGGGACGGGAGCCAGCCCCAGCATTTT.

The CDR3 sequence: CAWSSGNYGYTF. CDR3 DNA: TGTGCCTGGAGTTCAGGAAACTATGGCTACACCTTC. The V and J genes are TRBV30 and TRBJ1-2, with unresolved D. The germline V gene has CDR1 GTSNPN and CDR2 SVGIG (reference sequence). The length of the CDR3 is 12 residues. V dropped 2 bases and J dropped 2 bases, with 6 bases sitting between them.

In the case of this clone: This sample also contains other DNA sequences that code for the same CDR3. This chain connects TRBV28 to TRBJ2-7; the D is unclear. Looked up from germline, CDR1 is MDHEN and CDR2 is SYDVKM. This CDR3 has 12 amino acids. The V end lost 9 bases, the J end lost 1 base, and 10 bases lay between the germline ends. CDR3 nucleotide sequence: TGTGCCAGTAAGACTGGATCCTACGAGCAGTACTTC. Residues: CASKTGSYEQYF. Full variable domain (rest looked up from reference TRBV28 and TRBJ2-7): DVKVTQSSRYLVKRTGEKVFLECVQDMDHENMFWYRQDPGLGLRLIYFSYDVKMKEKGDIPEGYSVSREKKERFSLILESASTNQTSMYLCASKTGSYEQYFGPGTRLTVT.

The chain couples TRBV6-1 to TRBJ1-2; tentative D call: TRBD1 (5 bases). The V end lost 7 bases, the J end lost 10 bases, and 22 bases lay between the germline ends. CDR3 length: 14 amino acids. Germline V CDR1 and CDR2: MNHNS, SASEGT. The CDR3 reads CASNTGAWLFAYTF. The CDR3 DNA follows: TGTGCCAGCAACACAGGAGCCTGGCTGTTTGCCTACACCTTC.

The chain employs TRBV6-9 and TRBJ2-7; TRBD1 is a possible D gene (6 bases). The CDR3 is 14 amino acids. V lost 1 base and J lost 6, with 13 bases in between. The germline V gene encodes CDR1 MNHGY and CDR2 SVAAGI. The CDR3 coding sequence is TGTGCCAGCAGTTATTGGCAGGGGATGGGCGAGCAGTACTTC. It encodes CASSYWQGMGEQYF.

Only a few counts were recorded for this clone. J is TRBJ2-2 and V is TRBV7-3; TRBD2 aligns across 15 bases. V shed 5 bases, J shed 5 bases, and the junction held 6 bases outside the gene matches. The CDR3 has 17 residues. Germline CDR1 reads SGHTA; CDR2 reads FQGTGA. The CDR3 spells CASSRTSGRAGTGELFF. The CDR3 nucleotides are TGTGCCAGCAGCCGGACTAGCGGGAGGGCCGGTACCGGGGAGCTGTTTTTT.

The chain joins TRBV29-1 to TRBJ2-2; TRBD2 matches 9 bases. The germline gives CDR1 SQVTM, CDR2 ANQGSEA. This CDR3 region has 17 residues. V lost 3 bases and J lost 5; bases outside the gene matches: 13. CDR3 nucleotide sequence: TGCAGCGTTGAGGGACACTTAGCGGGAGCGGGGACCGGGGAGCTGTTTTTT. Protein product: CSVEGHLAGAGTGELFF.

The chain combines TRBV7-2 with TRBJ2-5, with TRBD1 as a possible D gene (6 bases). This CDR3 region has 13 residues. V was shortened by 5 bases and J by 1 base, with 8 bases between the two germline ends. Germline CDR1 reads SGHTA; CDR2 reads FQGNSA. The CDR3 reads CASSQQGQETQYF. CDR3 coding DNA: TGTGCCAGCAGCCAACAGGGCCAAGAGACCCAGTACTTC.

The chain combines TRBV9 with TRBJ2-7, with 9 bases identical to TRBD2. Germline V gene data show CDR1 as SGDLS and CDR2 as YYNGEE. This CDR3 is built from 15 residues. Trimming cost V 4 bases and J 0 bases; bases outside gene matches: 5. The CDR3 DNA follows: TGTGCCAGCAGCCCGAGACTAGCGGACTCCTACGAGCAGTACTTC. Translated, it gives CASSPRLADSYEQYF.

This clone was picked up a small number of times. The chain couples TRBV6-6 to TRBJ2-5; weak D call: TRBD1 (5 bases). The germline V gene has CDR1 MNHNY and CDR2 SVGAGI (reference sequence). The CDR3 totals 13 residues. V was trimmed by 7 bases and J by 1 base, leaving 10 bases between them. CDR3 sequence: CASMRTIQETQYF. CDR3 in DNA: TGTGCCAGCATGAGGACAATCCAAGAGACCCAGTACTTC.

This clone was counted once. A junction boundary mismatches the germline segment, possibly from a read error. The chain employs TRBV18 and TRBJ1-1, with TRBD1 identical over 7 bases. The CDR3 contains 15 residues. The V gene's germline CDR1 is KGHSH and CDR2 LQKENI. CDR3 DNA: TGTGCCAGCCCACCTTCTATCCGGGACAGACGTGCAGCTTTCTTT. As protein: CASPPSIRDRRAAFF.

CDR3 residues: CASSFKGTGNGANVLTF. The CDR3, as DNA: TGTGCCAGCAGTTTTAAAGGGACAGGGAACGGGGCCAACGTCCTGACTTTC. The chain links TRBV27 to TRBJ2-6, with 9 bases aligning to TRBD1. Losses at the gene ends were 3 bases for V and 4 bases for J; bases not matched to a gene: 7. The CDR3 sequence is 17 residues long. The germline CDR1 and CDR2 sequences are MNHEY and SMNVEV (reference sequence).

The rearrangement links TRBV2 to TRBJ1-5, with TRBD1 matching 8 bases. CDR3 size: 14 residues. Germline V gene lookup returns CDR1 SNHLY and CDR2 FYNNEI. The V and J ends lost 3 bases and 11 bases, in that order; junction bases with no gene match: 9. The CDR3 is CASSDGTGGYSQHF. Here the CDR3 DNA reads TGTGCCAGCAGTGATGGGACAGGCGGCTATTCCCAGCATTTT. Full variable domain (remainder filled in from reference TRBV2 and TRBJ1-5): EPEVTQTPSHQVTQMGQEVILRCVPISNHLYFYWYRQILGQKVEFLVSFYNNEISEKSEIFDDQFSVERPDGSNFTLKIRSTKLEDSAMYFCASSDGTGGYSQHFGDGTRLSIL.